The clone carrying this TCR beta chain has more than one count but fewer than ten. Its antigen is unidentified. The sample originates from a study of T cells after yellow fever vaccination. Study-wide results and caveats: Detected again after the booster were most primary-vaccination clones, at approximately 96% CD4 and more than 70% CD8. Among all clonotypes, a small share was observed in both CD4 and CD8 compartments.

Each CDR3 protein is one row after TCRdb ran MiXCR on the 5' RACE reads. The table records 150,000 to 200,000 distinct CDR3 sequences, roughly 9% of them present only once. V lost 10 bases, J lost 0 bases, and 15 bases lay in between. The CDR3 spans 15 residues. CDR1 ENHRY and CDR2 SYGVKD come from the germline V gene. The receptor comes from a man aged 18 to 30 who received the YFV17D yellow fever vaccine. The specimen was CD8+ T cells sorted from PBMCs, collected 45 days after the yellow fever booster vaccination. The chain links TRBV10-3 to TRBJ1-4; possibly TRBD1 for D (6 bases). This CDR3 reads CATGQNYATNEKLFF. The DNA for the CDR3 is TGTGCCACAGGACAGAATTATGCAACTAATGAAAAACTGTTTTTT.